A selection of T cell receptor beta chains follows, all from one sample in a study of blood T cell repertoires in COVID-19. TCRdb's table, derived via immunoSEQ multiplex PCR, lists solely in-frame clones and lacks some. The table has roughly 150,000 clones, 76% seen once. Specimen: peripheral blood. The receptors were gathered from a woman at least 80 years old with acute or convalescent COVID-19. The CDR3 runs from the conserved cysteine through the conserved F or W. The D gene is left open where the match is weak. Clone size appears in some rows only: once, few, many, or a class for an expanded clone.

clone_size,d_call,v_call,j_call,cdr3_nt,cdr3_aa
.,.,TRBV7-8,TRBJ2-7,TGTGCCAGCAGCTTGGGCAGGGGGGTCCACGAGCAGTACTTC,CASSLGRGVHEQYF
few,TRBD1,TRBV30,TRBJ1-2,TGTGCCTGGATCAGCAAGCAGGGGGCGGATGGCTACACCTTC,CAWISKQGADGYTF
.,TRBD2,TRBV5-1,TRBJ2-1,TGCGCCAGCAGCTTAACTAGCGGGGGGGCAAGGGAGCAGTTCTTC,CASSLTSGGAREQFF
once,TRBD1,TRBV30,TRBJ1-2,TGTGCCTGGAGTGTCATGGGACAGGGGGATATCTATGGCTACACCTTC,CAWSVMGQGDIYGYTF
.,TRBD2,TRBV7-2,TRBJ2-3,TGTGCCAGCAGTGATGGGGTAGCGGGGGGGACAGATACGCAGTATTTT,CASSDGVAGGTDTQYF
.,TRBD1,TRBV6-5,TRBJ1-1,TGTGCCAGCAGGTCCGGGACAGTCATGAACACTGAAGCTTTCTTT,CASRSGTVMNTEAFF
.,.,TRBV7-6,TRBJ1-4,TGTGCCAGCAGCGCCCCCCAACATGCAGAAAAACTGTTTTTT,CASSAPQHAEKLFF
.,TRBD1,TRBV19,TRBJ1-1,TGTGCCAGTACCAGACAGGGTCGGACTGAAGCTTTCTTT,CASTRQGRTEAFF
.,TRBD1,TRBV3-1/TRBV3-2,TRBJ1-5,TGTGCCAGCAGCCAAGGATTAGACAGGGGACAGCCCCAGCATTTT,CASSQGLDRGQPQHF
.,.,TRBV25-1,TRBJ1-4,TGTGCCAGCAATGGACATCCTAGGGAAAAACTGTTTTTT,CASNGHPREKLFF
.,TRBD1,TRBV29-1,TRBJ2-5,TGCAGCGTCCGACAGGGCGGCGAGACCCAGTACTTC,CSVRQGGETQYF
.,.,TRBV19,TRBJ2-1,TGTGCCAGTAGTATAGGTGGGAGTGGGTATGAGCAGTTCTTC,CASSIGGSGYEQFF
.,.,TRBV6-6,TRBJ2-5,TGTGCCAGCACCCAATTGGAGACCCAGTACTTC,CASTQLETQYF
.,TRBD1,TRBV29-1,TRBJ1-1,TGCAGCGTTGCCGCCGGGACAGGGTTGTTGAACACTGAAGCTTTCTTT,CSVAAGTGLLNTEAFF
.,.,TRBV6-5,TRBJ2-7,TGTGCCAGCACTTTGGAGGTACTGAGCTCCTACGAGCAGTACTTC,CASTLEVLSSYEQYF
few,TRBD1,TRBV2,TRBJ2-2,TGTGCCAGCAGTGATAAGGGCGGGACAGGGTTCCCCGGGGAGCTGTTTTTT,CASSDKGGTGFPGELFF
.,.,TRBV5-1,TRBJ2-3,TGCGCCAGCAGCTTCAACACAGATACGCAGTATTTT,CASSFNTDTQYF
.,.,TRBV5-5,TRBJ1-3,TGTGCCAGCAGCCCGGGACACTCTGGAAACACCATATATTTT,CASSPGHSGNTIYF
.,.,TRBV3-1/TRBV3-2,TRBJ2-6,TGTGCCAGCAGCCAAGATGTGTCAGGCTCTGGGGCCAACGTCCTGACTTTC,CASSQDVSGSGANVLTF
.,TRBD2,TRBV19,TRBJ2-7,TGTGCCAGTAGTATTGCTGGGACTAGCGGGACCTACGAGCAGTACTTC,CASSIAGTSGTYEQYF
.,.,TRBV5-1,TRBJ2-7,TGCGCCAGCAGCTCGGACAGACACGAGCAGTACTTC,CASSSDRHEQYF
.,.,TRBV2,TRBJ2-3,TGTGCCAGCAGTGAGGAGACAGATACGCAGTATTTT,CASSEETDTQYF
.,TRBD2,TRBV6-1,TRBJ2-5,TGTGCCAGCAGTGAGGGACTAGCGGGGACGTACCAAGAGACCCAGTACTTC,CASSEGLAGTYQETQYF
.,TRBD1,TRBV30,TRBJ2-5,TGTGCCTGGAGTCCGGACAGGGCGTCCCAAGAGACCCAGTACTTC,CAWSPDRASQETQYF
once,.,TRBV14,TRBJ2-3,TGTGCCAGCAGCCCATACGTCGGACAGAACACAGATACGCAGTATTTT,CASSPYVGQNTDTQYF
.,.,TRBV7-8,TRBJ1-1,TGTGCCAGCAGCATCCAGGTCGGGGATACTGAAGCTTTCTTT,CASSIQVGDTEAFF
.,.,TRBV6-2/TRBV6-3,TRBJ2-2,TGTGCCAGCAGGCCTACGCAGGAGAACACCGGGGAGCTGTTTTTT,CASRPTQENTGELFF
.,.,TRBV6-7,TRBJ1-1,TGTGCCAGCAACCCCCAGACGGGTCCGAACACTGAAGCTTTCTTT,CASNPQTGPNTEAFF
.,TRBD1,TRBV18,TRBJ1-2,TGTGCCAGCTCACCCCTGGACAGGGTGGATGGCTACACCTTC,CASSPLDRVDGYTF
once,TRBD1,TRBV5-1,TRBJ2-6,TGCGCCAGCACCGGGACAGCCAGCTCTGGGGCCAACGTCCTGACTTTC,CASTGTASSGANVLTF
.,.,TRBV18,TRBJ2-1,TGTGCCAGCTCACCGCTAGCAGACTACAATGAGCAGTTCTTC,CASSPLADYNEQFF
.,.,TRBV15,TRBJ1-1,TGTGCCACCAGCAGAGGGCAGGGGAACACTGAAGCTTTCTTT,CATSRGQGNTEAFF
.,.,TRBV7-9,TRBJ1-6,TGTGCCAGCAGCTTAGAAGGGGCAGGCGGTTCACCCCTCCACTTT,CASSLEGAGGSPLHF
.,TRBD2,TRBV19,TRBJ2-1,TGTGCCAGTAGTATAGATCGGACTAGCGGGAAGCAGTTCTTC,CASSIDRTSGKQFF
.,TRBD1,TRBV28,TRBJ1-5,TGTGCCAGCACCAAGGTCGGACAGGGGTTCGCTCAGCCCCAGCATTTT,CASTKVGQGFAQPQHF
.,.,TRBV5-1,TRBJ1-6,TGCGCCAGCAGCGACCCAGGCAGGGGATTACCCCTCCACTTT,CASSDPGRGLPLHF
.,TRBD1,TRBV6-2/TRBV6-3,TRBJ1-2,TGTGCCAGCAACCCGGGACAGAGCTTCTATGGCTACACCTTC,CASNPGQSFYGYTF
.,TRBD1,TRBV30,TRBJ1-2,TGTGCCTGGAGTGTACGGACAGGGGATGTGGGAGGCTACACCTTC,CAWSVRTGDVGGYTF
.,.,TRBV15,TRBJ2-1,TGTGCCACCAGCAGAGGACAGGCAAGCTCCTACAATGAGCAGTTCTTC,CATSRGQASSYNEQFF
.,.,TRBV5-1,TRBJ2-7,TGCGCCAGCAGTGCGGAACCAAACTACGAGCAGTACTTC,CASSAEPNYEQYF
.,.,TRBV7-2,TRBJ1-2,TGTGCCAGCAGCTTTTCAGGACAGACTAACTATGGCTACACCTTC,CASSFSGQTNYGYTF
.,TRBD1,TRBV7-8,TRBJ1-5,TGTGCCAGCAGCTTAAGAGCCGGGACAGGGGATAGCAATCAGCCCCAGCATTTT,CASSLRAGTGDSNQPQHF
.,.,TRBV18,TRBJ1-1,TGTGCCAGCTCACCACAGGGAGGGGACACTGAAGCTTTCTTT,CASSPQGGDTEAFF